The 5 T cell receptor beta chains listed next were all sequenced from one sample in a study of early T cells in non-severe SARS-CoV-2 infection. One entry per CDR3 protein, called by TCRdb with MiXCR from the 5' RACE reads. The sample lists fewer than 75,000 distinct CDR3 sequences, roughly a fifth occurring once. The source was whole blood, collected at baseline. These receptors originate from an adult who was a healthcare worker with PCR-confirmed SARS-CoV-2 infection or an uninfected control (not recorded which).

This clonotype was recorded a few times. This chain links TRBV19 with TRBJ2-3, with 8 nucleotides matching TRBD1. After removal of 6 bases from V and 2 bases from J, the junction contained 4 bases not matched to a gene. The CDR3 contains 14 residues. CDR1 and CDR2 from the germline V gene are LNHDA and SQIVND (reference sequence). Written as DNA, the CDR3 is TGTGCCAGTAGGCCGGACAGGGCCACAGATACGCAGTATTTT. As protein: CASRPDRATDTQYF.

The table lists this clonotype with many counts. The genes are TRBV29-1 and TRBJ2-3; 11 bases match TRBD2. Germline loops: CDR1 SQVTM, CDR2 ANQGSEA. The CDR3 extends over 15 amino acids. The J segment lost 2 bases and the V segment lost 6 bases, leaving 7 bases of the junction unmatched. CDR3 nucleotide sequence: TGCAGCGTGGTACCTAGCGGGGGGCACACAGATACGCAGTATTTT. Translated, it gives CSVVPSGGHTDTQYF.

The chain links TRBV7-2 to TRBJ2-3, with 8 bases that match TRBD2. This CDR3 has 14 residues. V lost 3 bases and J lost 10; bases outside the gene matches: 9. Looked up from germline, CDR1 is SGHTA and CDR2 is FQGNSA. The CDR3 here is CASSFRTSSVAQYF. The CDR3 DNA reads TGTGCCAGCAGCTTCCGGACTAGCAGCGTCGCGCAGTATTTT.

This clonotype was counted many times. This chain links TRBV6-1 with TRBJ2-7; 11 positions match TRBD1. This CDR3 has 14 residues. After removal of 8 bases from V and 4 bases from J, the junction contained 7 bases not matched to a gene. Germline CDR1 is MNHNS and CDR2 is SASEGT. CDR3 nucleotide sequence: TGTGCCAGCGGCCCTGGACAGGGGGCATACGAGCAGTACTTC. Amino acids: CASGPGQGAYEQYF.

This clonotype has only a few counts. The J gene is TRBJ2-1, the V gene TRBV7-9, with 7 bases that match TRBD2. Trimming removed 6 bases from V and 15 bases from J; junction bases left unmatched: 8. The CDR3 extends over 11 amino acids. CDR1 and CDR2 (germline): SEHNR, FQNEAQ (reference sequence). The CDR3, as DNA: TGTGCCAGCAGTTCGGGGGACTATGTGTTCTTC. It yields the protein CASSSGDYVFF.